This passage covers 19 T cell receptor beta chains from one sample sequenced in a study of control samples from healthy donors and cancer patients. Using immunoSEQ multiplex PCR, the repertoire was profiled, and TCRdb retains in-frame clones only, with some absent. The sample consists of roughly 150,000 clones, more than 85% of them appearing once. Specimen: blood. The receptors stem from a man aged 18 to 29 in good health.

The chain recombines TRBV3-1 (or the pseudogene TRBV3-2) with TRBJ1-6; D is undetermined. CDR3 length: 13 amino acids. V shed 4 bases and J shed 14 bases, with 15 bases lying between them. Germline V CDR1 and CDR2: LGHDT, YNNKEL (reference sequence). The CDR3 DNA reads TGTGCCAGCAGCCCAAAGCGGGTGAAGGCCCTCCACTTT. It specifies CASSPKRVKALHF.

The rearrangement joins TRBV4-1 to TRBJ1-2, with D possibly being TRBD1 (5 bases). Per the germline V gene, CDR1 is MGHRA and CDR2 is YSYEKL. The V and J ends lost 1 base and 8 bases respectively, with 11 bases between them. The CDR3 runs 13 residues. CDR3 amino acids: CASSQVGGLGYTF. The CDR3 bases are TGCGCCAGCAGCCAAGTCGGGGGTCTGGGCTACACCTTC.

The gene calls are TRBV21-1 and TRBJ2-7. TRBV21-1 is an annotated pseudogene. This CDR3 region has 15 residues. CDR3 in amino acids: CASSSPQPSSYEQYF. The CDR3 coding sequence is TGTGCCAGCAGCTCCCCCCAGCCGTCCTCCTACGAGCAGTACTTC.

The chain joins TRBV2 to TRBJ1-1, with unresolved D. Per germline, CDR1 SNHLY and CDR2 FYNNEI. V lost 3 bases to trimming and J lost 0 bases, with 11 bases between them. The CDR3 runs 15 residues. In DNA form, the CDR3 reads TGTGCCAGCAGTGAGATGAGTACCCTGAACACTGAAGCTTTCTTT. Translating gives CASSEMSTLNTEAFF. Complete variable domain (other parts from reference TRBV2 and TRBJ1-1): EPEVTQTPSHQVTQMGQEVILRCVPISNHLYFYWYRQILGQKVEFLVSFYNNEISEKSEIFDDQFSVERPDGSNFTLKIRSTKLEDSAMYFCASSEMSTLNTEAFFGQGTRLTVV.

This sequence joins TRBV29-1 and TRBJ1-1; D possibly corresponds to TRBD1 (5 bases). The CDR3 length is 14 residues. Trimming stripped 6 bases from V and 0 bases from J, with 14 bases between. Germline values: CDR1 SQVTM, CDR2 ANQGSEA. CDR3 bases: TGCAGCGTCGATTCGGGACGGATGAACACTGAAGCTTTCTTT. Translating it yields CSVDSGRMNTEAFF.

This chain connects TRBV11-3 to TRBJ2-3; TRBD1 matches at 9 bases. Germline trimming cut 5 bases from V and 0 bases from J; bases unmatched to any gene: 6. This CDR3 contains 16 residues. Germline CDR1 SGHNT, CDR2 YENEEA. CDR3: CASSHSGTGSTDTQYF. CDR3 nucleotide sequence: TGTGCCAGCAGCCACTCAGGGACAGGGAGCACAGATACGCAGTATTTT.

V is TRBV4-1 and J is TRBJ2-7; D is tentatively TRBD1 or TRBD2 (5 bases each). The germline V gene has CDR1 MGHRA and CDR2 YSYEKL. The CDR3 is 15 residues long. Between the trimmed V and J ends, which lost 3 bases and 3 bases, there was a span of 15 bases. Written as DNA, the CDR3 is TGCGCCAGCAGCCAGGAGGACGGGGCCTACTACGAGCAGTACTTC. This encodes CASSQEDGAYYEQYF.

CDR3 nucleotide sequence: TGTGCCAGCAGGGGCCCAGGTATAGATGGCTACACCTTC. As protein: CASRGPGIDGYTF. The genes are TRBV12-3 or TRBV12-4 and TRBJ1-2; no clear D. The CDR3 spans 13 residues. With 6 bases removed from V and 6 bases from J, the gap between germline ends came to 14 bases.

V gene TRBV28 combines with J gene TRBJ1-2, with a possible D match to TRBD1 (5 bases). This CDR3 is built from 13 residues. Trimming cost V 6 bases and J 4 bases, with 12 bases left between them. Germline V gene sequence: CDR1 MDHEN, CDR2 SYDVKM. The CDR3 protein is CASSPRGFYGYTF. The CDR3, as DNA: TGTGCCAGCAGCCCCCGGGGGTTCTATGGCTACACCTTC.

The chain joins TRBV28 to TRBJ1-1; 8 nucleotides align to TRBD1. The CDR3 covers 14 residues. The germline V gene encodes CDR1 MDHEN and CDR2 SYDVKM. V trimming: 6 bases; J trimming: 3 bases; junction bases outside the gene matches: 6. CDR3 DNA sequence: TGTGCCAGCAGCCCTCCGGACAGGGACACTGAAGCTTTCTTT. This translates into CASSPPDRDTEAFF.

This clone was observed once. The gene calls are TRBV24-1 and TRBJ2-1; 9 nucleotides align to TRBD1. The germline gives CDR1 KGHDR, CDR2 SFDVKD. Trimming removed 7 bases from V and 3 bases from J; junction bases left unmatched: 6. CDR3 length: 15 residues. DNA of the CDR3: TGTGCCACCAGCGACGGGACAGGGAGCTACAATGAGCAGTTCTTC. It yields the protein CATSDGTGSYNEQFF.

The chain links TRBV6-5 to TRBJ2-2, with a weak D call TRBD1 (6 bases). Looked up from germline, CDR1 is MNHEY and CDR2 is SVGAGI. This CDR3 contains 14 residues. Trimming took off 4 bases at V and 7 bases at J, with 13 bases between the two ends. The CDR3 region is CASSSYREIGELFF. CDR3 bases: TGTGCCAGCAGTTCCTACAGGGAGATCGGGGAGCTGTTTTTT.

This rearrangement joins TRBV7-2 to TRBJ1-2; D unclear. CDR1 SGHTA and CDR2 FQGNSA come from the germline V gene. There are 14 residues in the CDR3. Trimming shortened V by 5 bases and J by 5 bases, and 15 bases separated the two germline ends. CDR3 protein: CASSLGSARYGYTF. The DNA of the CDR3 is TGTGCCAGCAGCCTCGGATCAGCCCGTTATGGCTACACCTTC.

The chain is built from TRBV27 and TRBJ2-5, with no clear D. V shed 3 bases and J shed 7 bases, with 15 bases lying between them. There are 14 residues in the CDR3. Germline V gene lookup returns CDR1 MNHEY and CDR2 SMNVEV (reference sequence). The DNA for the CDR3 is TGTGCCAGCAGTTTCTCGTGGGGATCAGGGACCCAGTACTTC. It translates to CASSFSWGSGTQYF.

The chain recombines TRBV30 with TRBJ1-2; D unclear. The CDR3 is 13 amino acids. Germline V gene lookup returns CDR1 GTSNPN and CDR2 SVGIG (reference sequence). V was cut by 0 bases and J by 8 bases, with 13 bases left in between. Written as DNA, the CDR3 is TGTGCCTGGAGTGTGTTGGGTCAGTTGGGCTACACCTTC. It translates to CAWSVLGQLGYTF. The full variable domain, its missing parts supplied by reference TRBV30 and TRBJ1-2, is SQTIHQWPATLVQPVGSPLSLECTVEGTSNPNLYWYRQAAGRGLQLLFYSVGIGQISSEVPQNLSASRPQDRQFILSSKKLLLSDSGFYLCAWSVLGQLGYTFGSGTRLTVV.

The rearrangement joins TRBV12-3 or TRBV12-4 to TRBJ1-1; tentative D call: TRBD1 (6 bases). This CDR3 comprises 13 residues. The V and J ends lost 3 bases and 4 bases respectively, with 9 bases between them. The CDR3 nucleotides are TGTGCCAGCAGTTTTAACAGGGCCACTGAAGCTTTCTTT. As protein: CASSFNRATEAFF.

The genes are TRBV6-4 and TRBJ2-2; 9 bases map to TRBD2. J was trimmed by 5 bases and V by 2 bases; bases with no gene match: 0. The CDR3 loop spans 14 amino acids. Germline values: CDR1 MRHNA, CDR2 SNTAGT. CDR3 in amino acids: CASSDGLATGELFF. CDR3 DNA sequence: TGTGCCAGCAGTGACGGACTAGCGACCGGGGAGCTGTTTTTT.

The rearrangement uses TRBV6-4 and TRBJ1-5; D may be TRBD1 (5 bases). V shed 6 bases and J shed 7 bases, with 19 bases lying between them. This CDR3 comprises 15 residues. Per germline, CDR1 MRHNA and CDR2 SNTAGT. The DNA of the CDR3 is TGTGCCAGCAGCGCGGGACCTGGGGGAGGCCAGCCCCAGCATTTT. Protein product: CASSAGPGGGQPQHF.

This rearrangement joins TRBV9 to TRBJ2-7; 9 bases fit TRBD2. The V gene's germline CDR1 is SGDLS and CDR2 YYNGEE. The ends lost 0 bases at V and 6 bases at J; junction bases unmatched: 7. CDR3 length: 15 amino acids. The CDR3 DNA reads TGTGCCAGCAGCGTAGAGTGGACTAGCGAAGGCGAGCAGTACTTC. Translation: CASSVEWTSEGEQYF.